The T cell receptor beta chain under discussion was sequenced for a study of naive and memory T cell subsets. This clonotype occurred a few times. The germline V gene encodes CDR1 SGHKS and CDR2 YYEKEE (reference sequence). This CDR3 contains 16 residues. The J segment lost 4 bases and the V segment lost 1 base, leaving 8 bases of the junction unmatched. The beta constant-region primer was an equimolar mix of two oligonucleotides covering TRBC1 and TRBC2. Ligation attached a single-stranded oligonucleotide with a 12-nucleotide UMI and the SP2 primer to the cDNA 3' end. Via MiXCR, TCRdb re-called the UMI-ligation and nested PCR reads, giving one row per CDR3 protein. The data show about 90,000 distinct CDR3 sequences, roughly 7% seen once.

The chain links TRBV5-5 to TRBJ2-1, with 7 bases fitting TRBD2. The receptor's source is a human donor in good health. The sample comprised central memory CD4+ T cells from blood. In DNA, the CDR3 is TGTGCCAGCAGCTTGTTGTCGACTAGCCCGTACAATGAGCAGTTCTTC. It codes for CASSLLSTSPYNEQFF.